This T cell receptor beta chain was recovered during a study of cytomegalovirus exposure and HLA in healthy donors (dated by TCRdb to the late 2010s). Looking at the study overall: An earlier analysis of approximately 640 of the donors reported 250 to 350 Gb of sequence data and roughly 110 million unique TCR beta sequences from about 179 million T cells. A later analysis re-analyzed previously published TCR beta repertoires from 666 donors and added high-resolution HLA genotyping to study TCR occurrence patterns. An early release covering around 630 HLA-typed donors comprised 250 to 350 gigabases of sequencing data and tens of millions of unique TCR sequences. The aim of the study was to test whether cataloging public T cell receptors could identify signatures of past pathogen exposure. All discovery cohort repertoires had been generated using a single sequencing platform. Of the roughly 430 genotyped donors, roughly 80% fell in the genetic ancestry cluster associated with self-reported Caucasian donors. Four to six DR-DQ haplotypes were handled as single units for association and clustering, since linkage in the cohort was strong. A later genetic analysis took genome-wide SNP genotypes for about three fifths of the roughly 700 donors and used that subset as a discovery cohort. High-throughput TCR immunosequencing, statistical association of individual TCRs with disease status, and machine learning were combined to predict cytomegalovirus infection status. HLA typing included class I and class II loci at four-digit resolution. Among around 400 genotyped donors of the cohort, an average of approximately 240,000 unique TCR beta nucleotide sequences was sequenced per donor, of which about 19% were non-productive. Donor age, sex, ethnicity and CMV serostatus were compiled together with the repertoire data. In addition to the first cohort of roughly 700 subjects, a separate validation cohort of 120 different subjects was used. In the later analysis, no new phenotypic data were used to find candidate immune exposures; instead, reliance was placed on TCR beta sequences and their occurrence across donors. Typing coverage differed by locus: A, B, C, DRB1 and DQB1 were typed in about 620-640 donors, DQA1 in roughly 500, DPA1 in some 570, and DPB1 in about 450. To decide whether each TCR beta V gene segment behaved as functional or pseudogenic, an earlier analysis of fewer than 750 of the donors relied on high-throughput TCR beta sequencing. The T cell repertoires of under 750 subjects were profiled by immunosequencing and related to cytomegalovirus serostatus.

For this clone: Its antigen is currently not known. The sample holds no much larger clone one base away, and base qualities are not on file.

Receptors were amplified or captured by the immunoSEQ multiplex PCR assay. For the multiplex PCR, a mixture combining 60 forward primers for TCR Vbeta segments and 13 reverse primers for TCR Jbeta segments was used. The CDR3 region of rearranged TCR beta genes was amplified from genomic DNA with a multiplex PCR assay. On the Illumina HiSeq System, the amplified TCR beta libraries were sequenced as 87-base-pair reads. Turning to the authors' computational methods: In a later analysis, tens of millions of unique TCR beta chains were counted across the 650 to 700 repertoires, and approximately 11 million of these chains were shared by at least two donors. To remove PCR and sequencing errors, raw reads were error-corrected and collapsed into unique sequences using a nearest-neighbor algorithm that merged closely related sequences. To assign V, D and J gene segments, CDR3 sequences were aligned to IMGT reference sequences. For a sequence to be retained, at least a six-nucleotide match to both a V gene segment and a J gene segment was required. A rearrangement was called productive if the CDR3 had no stop codons and remained in frame with V and J, and every other rearrangement was called non-productive. Following IMGT convention, CDR3 was defined as the stretch from the second conserved V-encoded cysteine up to the conserved J-encoded phenylalanine. The earlier analysis of 450 to 750 of the donors excluded any sequence lacking an unambiguous match to a single V gene segment. An earlier analysis of under 750 of the donors called V segments functional above 56.7% productive rearrangements and segregating when the between-donor standard deviation exceeded 5%. To diagnose cytomegalovirus status from the catalog of TCR beta chain sequences, a statistical classification framework was built. V and J gene assignment, in a later analysis, came from comparing TCR nucleotide sequences with IMGT/GENE-DB human TR gene sequences. A later analysis assigned CDR3 sequences and most-parsimonious VDJ recombination scenarios with the TCRdist pipeline. A later analysis defined each TCR beta chain by its CDR3 amino acid sequence plus V-gene family, and excluded reads lacking a unique V-gene family. In a later analysis, 500 to 650 highly shared, low-generation-probability nucleotide sequences were removed to address suspected cross-contamination and a sequencing artifact. In a later analysis, a clonal expansion index was calculated for each public chain from normalized within-repertoire ranks of inferred template counts. A later analysis computed generation probabilities with a VDJ recombination model fitted to out-of-frame rearrangements, and checked the results against IGoR. In a later analysis, hypergeometric tests were used to score TCR-TCR, TCR-HLA and TCR-CMV co-occurrence, with a repertoire-size bias correction applied to TCR pairs. A later analysis estimated false discovery rates by permuting HLA or CMV assignments 20 times. In a later analysis, co-occurring TCRs were grouped using DBSCAN, and TCRdist sequence similarity was added for clustering within HLA-allele-positive subsets. Co-occurrence clustering excluded repertoires with fewer than 30,000 or more than 120,000 public chains, plus five with anomalous nucleotide sharing. Imported from immuneACCESS, the table was reduced by TCRdb to in-frame sequences with V and J called. These copies leave out some clones; in studies compared against another copy, an unresolved V gene accounts for under half, and the cause of the remainder is not known. Clone size and V and J calls were adopted from that table, with D and trimming inferred from the DNA. Counted in this sample were around 130,000 clones; approximately 88% of them appeared once. Of the sample, 0.45% to 0.6% is held by the ten largest clones.

The cohort consisted of 600 to 750 healthy bone marrow donors. Cohort members were all nominally healthy when sampled, although unrecorded immune exposures were likely present. The donor was CMV seronegative and belonged to the group of 350 to 400 seronegative cohort members. Each donor provided a peripheral blood sample, and peripheral blood mononuclear cells were used for TCR beta sequencing. Genomic DNA was extracted from the blood cell samples with the Qiagen DNeasy Blood Extraction Kit. The CDR3 runs 15 amino acids, cysteine and phenylalanine included. The sequence is cut down to CDR3 DNA, 45 bases in frame from base 1. Per the germline V gene, SNHLY is the CDR1 and FYNNEI is the CDR2. V drops 2 bases and J drops 5 bases, leaving 10 bases in between. The paper's findings and limits, for the study overall: Most TCR sequences were observed very rarely across donors, whereas some public TCRs were present in many individuals. The cohort was sequenced for TCR beta chains only, and without alpha or paired-chain data the features that could be detected were limited. Assigning TCR associations to individual alleles was difficult when HLA alleles, especially DR and DQ, strongly co-occurred. Most CMV-associated TCR beta chains appeared to be HLA-restricted in a later analysis, and the HLA associations seemed to be driven largely by CMV exposure. Compared with the approximately 720-donor mean, donors in an Asian-associated ancestry cluster had fewer N-insertions in productive TCRs, according to a later genetic analysis. Because HLA typing was unavailable for some donors at each locus, only the typed subset was used in association tests. A later analysis associated about 17,000 TCR beta sequences with specific HLA alleles at a false discovery rate of 0.05. Sequencing depth was assumed to be roughly uniform across donors in the presence/absence analyses, though that assumption may not hold. In an earlier analysis of 500 to 650 of the donors, most TCR beta V segments appeared in productive rearrangements about 90% or about 30% of the time, broadly matching IMGT annotations. In vitro tests confirmed that three of the cytomegalovirus-associated TCR beta chains recognize cytomegalovirus antigens. Cytomegalovirus status was reported to be diagnosed by the classifier with high specificity and sensitivity in both the original and validation cohorts. Because counts were too low, approximately 15 rarely observed V segments, including chromosome 9 orphons, were excluded from the earlier analysis of 587 of the donors. The authors suggested that the approach could potentially be generalized to other disease states and immunological phenotypes. Because the 87-base-pair reads could not distinguish some IMGT-functional V segments, including TRBV6-2 and TRBV6-3, those segments were excluded. V-gene and J-gene trimming of TCR beta chains was associated with a missense DCLRE1C variant in a later genetic analysis, and the association was replicated in an independent cohort. Immune exposure information for the cohort was limited to CMV serostatus. In the study, approximately 150 TCR beta chains were listed as associated with cytomegalovirus. A cluster of highly shared sequence variants was judged likely to be a technical artifact of the sequencing pipeline. In a later analysis, HLA-associated TCR beta chains were found to be more clonally expanded and to have lower generation probabilities than equally common non-associated chains. Correlated functional status among segregating V segments might reflect linkage disequilibrium, but an unknown experimental factor could not be ruled out. A further reported finding was that TCR beta sequences accurately predicted the HLA-A and HLA-B alleles for most subjects in the first cohort. A later analysis found that TCR association rates varied across HLA loci, with DRB1 alleles showing the most associated TCRs and HLA-C alleles the fewest. In a later analysis, several top co-occurrence clusters were reported to appear linked to parvovirus B19, influenza, CMV and Epstein-Barr virus.

The chain is encoded by TRBV2 joined to TRBJ1-6; the D gene cannot be resolved reliably. This clonotype was sampled from a woman in her thirties or forties in good health and CMV-seronegative. The sample was PBMCs. This receptor has the CDR3 CASSELGRNNSPLHF. The DNA sequence is given as TGTGCCAGCAGTGAACTGGGCAGGAATAATTCACCCCTCCACTTT.